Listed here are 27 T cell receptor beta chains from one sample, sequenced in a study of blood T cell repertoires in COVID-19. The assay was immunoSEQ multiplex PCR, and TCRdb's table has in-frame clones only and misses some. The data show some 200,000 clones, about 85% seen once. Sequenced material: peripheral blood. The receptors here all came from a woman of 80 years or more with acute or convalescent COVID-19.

CDR3 in DNA: TGTGCCAGTAGTATTAGACAGACTAACACTGAAGCTTTCTTT. Its protein is CASSIRQTNTEAFF. The V gene is TRBV19, the J gene TRBJ1-1; possibly TRBD1 for D (5 bases). The germline V and J ends were trimmed by 3 bases and 2 bases, with 10 bases remaining between them. CDR3 length: 14 residues. Germline V gives CDR1 LNHDA, CDR2 SQIVND (reference sequence).

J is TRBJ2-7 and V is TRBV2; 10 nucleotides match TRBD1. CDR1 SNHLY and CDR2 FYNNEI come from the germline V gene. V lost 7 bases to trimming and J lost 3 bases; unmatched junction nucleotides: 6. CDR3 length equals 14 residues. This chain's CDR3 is CASNMGDRGYEQYF. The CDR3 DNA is TGTGCCAGCAACATGGGGGACAGGGGCTACGAGCAGTACTTC. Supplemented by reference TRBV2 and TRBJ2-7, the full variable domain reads EPEVTQTPSHQVTQMGQEVILRCVPISNHLYFYWYRQILGQKVEFLVSFYNNEISEKSEIFDDQFSVERPDGSNFTLKIRSTKLEDSAMYFCASNMGDRGYEQYFGPGTRLTVT.

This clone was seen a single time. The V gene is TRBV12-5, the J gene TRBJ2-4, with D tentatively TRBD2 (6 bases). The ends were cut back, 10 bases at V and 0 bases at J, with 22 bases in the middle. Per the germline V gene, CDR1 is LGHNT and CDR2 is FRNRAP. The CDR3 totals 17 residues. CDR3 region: CATSTGLIVLAKNIQYF. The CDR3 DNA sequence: TGTGCTACTTCCACGGGACTCATTGTCCTAGCCAAAAACATTCAGTACTTC.

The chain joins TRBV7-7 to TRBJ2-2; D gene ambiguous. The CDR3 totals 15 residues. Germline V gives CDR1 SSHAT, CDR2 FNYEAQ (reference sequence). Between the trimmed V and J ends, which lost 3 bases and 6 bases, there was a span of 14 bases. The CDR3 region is CASSFSSEKAGELFF. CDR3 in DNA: TGTGCCAGCAGCTTCTCCAGCGAGAAGGCCGGGGAGCTGTTTTTT.

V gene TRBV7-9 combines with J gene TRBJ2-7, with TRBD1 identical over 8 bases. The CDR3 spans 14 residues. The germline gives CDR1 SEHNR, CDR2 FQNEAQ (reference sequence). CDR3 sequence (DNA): TGTGCTACGGGTGACCAGGGGGCGATAGGCGAGCAGTACTTC. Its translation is CATGDQGAIGEQYF.

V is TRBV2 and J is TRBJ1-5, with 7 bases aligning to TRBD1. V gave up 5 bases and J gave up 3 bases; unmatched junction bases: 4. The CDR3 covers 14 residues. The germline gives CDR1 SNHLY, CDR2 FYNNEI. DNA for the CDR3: TGTGCCAGCAGTTCCGGGACAGTCAATCAGCCCCAGCATTTT. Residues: CASSSGTVNQPQHF.

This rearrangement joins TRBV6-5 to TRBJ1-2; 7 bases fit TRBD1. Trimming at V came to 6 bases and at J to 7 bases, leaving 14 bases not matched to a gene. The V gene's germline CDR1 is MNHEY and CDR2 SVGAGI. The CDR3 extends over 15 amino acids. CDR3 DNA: TGTGCCAGCAGAGCAACTGACACAGGGGTCCTTGGCTACACCTTC. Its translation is CASRATDTGVLGYTF.

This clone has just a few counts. The CDR3 coding sequence is TGTGCCAGCAGCGAACAGGGTTCGTCGCCCTATGGCTACACCTTC. Encoded protein: CASSEQGSSPYGYTF. The chain combines TRBV5-6 with TRBJ1-2; D might be TRBD1 (6 bases). Between the trimmed V and J ends, which lost 4 bases and 4 bases, there was a span of 17 bases. The CDR3 contains 15 residues. Germline CDR1 SGHDT, CDR2 YYEEEE.

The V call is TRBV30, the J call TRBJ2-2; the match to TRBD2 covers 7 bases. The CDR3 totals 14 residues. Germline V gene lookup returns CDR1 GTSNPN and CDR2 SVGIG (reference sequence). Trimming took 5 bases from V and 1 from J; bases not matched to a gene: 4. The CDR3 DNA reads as TGTGCCTGGGTAAAGCGGGAGAACACCGGGGAGCTGTTTTTT. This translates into CAWVKRENTGELFF.

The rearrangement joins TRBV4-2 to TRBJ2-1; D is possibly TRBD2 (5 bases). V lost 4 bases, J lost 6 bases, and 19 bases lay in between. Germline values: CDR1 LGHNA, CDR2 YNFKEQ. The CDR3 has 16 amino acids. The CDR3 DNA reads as TGTGCCAGCAGCCCCCCACAGAGGGAGCTGGTCAATGAGCAGTTCTTC. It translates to CASSPPQRELVNEQFF.

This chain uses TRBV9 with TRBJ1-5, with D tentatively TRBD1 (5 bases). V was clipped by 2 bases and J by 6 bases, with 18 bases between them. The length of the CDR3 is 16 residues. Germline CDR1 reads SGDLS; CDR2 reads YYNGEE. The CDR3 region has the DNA TGTGCCAGCAGCGTCGGCTCTGGGGGGACGGGTCAGCCCCAGCATTTT. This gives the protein CASSVGSGGTGQPQHF.

This CDR3 reads CASSLYAEAYEQYF. The CDR3 DNA reads TGCGCCAGCAGCTTGTATGCAGAAGCCTACGAGCAGTACTTC. The V call is TRBV5-1, the J call TRBJ2-7; D is unclear. Germline V CDR1 and CDR2: SGHRS, YFSETQ. V lost 1 base and J lost 2, with 10 bases in between. This CDR3 is built from 14 residues.

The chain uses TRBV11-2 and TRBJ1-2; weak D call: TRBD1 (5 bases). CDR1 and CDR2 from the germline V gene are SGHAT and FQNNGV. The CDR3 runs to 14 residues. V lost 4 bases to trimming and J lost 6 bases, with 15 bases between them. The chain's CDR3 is CASSSGLSKDGYTF. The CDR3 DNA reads TGTGCCAGCAGCTCGGGACTCTCCAAGGATGGCTACACCTTC.

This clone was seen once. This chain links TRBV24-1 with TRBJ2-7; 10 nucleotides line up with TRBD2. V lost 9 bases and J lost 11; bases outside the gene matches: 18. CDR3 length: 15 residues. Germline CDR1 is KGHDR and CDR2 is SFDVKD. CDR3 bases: TGTGCCACCGGGCCCATACCGGGACTAGCGATTATGGAGTACTTC. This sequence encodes CATGPIPGLAIMEYF.

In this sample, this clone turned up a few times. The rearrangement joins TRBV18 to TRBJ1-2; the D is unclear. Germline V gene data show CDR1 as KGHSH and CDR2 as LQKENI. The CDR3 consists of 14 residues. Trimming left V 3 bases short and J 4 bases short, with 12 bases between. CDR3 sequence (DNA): TGTGCCAGCTCACCCGAGAGACTCTCCTATGGCTACACCTTC. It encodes CASSPERLSYGYTF.

This CDR3 is CASSSPRAGTIYNEQFF. CDR3 bases: TGTGCCAGCAGCTCACCCCGGGCGGGAACGATCTACAATGAGCAGTTCTTC. The J gene is TRBJ2-1, the V gene TRBV21-1; the table's D call of TRBD2 was not tested on the DNA. TRBV21-1 is a listed pseudogene. The CDR3 totals 17 residues.

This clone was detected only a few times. CDR3 region: CASSLSGGSYGYTF. Here the CDR3 DNA reads TGTGCCAGCAGTTTATCAGGGGGCAGCTATGGCTACACCTTC. The chain recombines TRBV27 with TRBJ1-2; 7 bases line up with TRBD1. The CDR3 loop spans 14 amino acids. Germline values: CDR1 MNHEY, CDR2 SMNVEV (reference sequence). Unmatched junction bases numbered 2, after V lost 0 bases and J lost 4 bases.

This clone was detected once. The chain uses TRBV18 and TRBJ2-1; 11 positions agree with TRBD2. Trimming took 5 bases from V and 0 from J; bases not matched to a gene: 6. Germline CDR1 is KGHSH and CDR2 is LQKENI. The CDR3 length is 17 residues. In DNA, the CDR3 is TGTGCCAGCTCAACCAGGACTAGCGGGTCCTCCTACAATGAGCAGTTCTTC. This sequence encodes CASSTRTSGSSYNEQFF.

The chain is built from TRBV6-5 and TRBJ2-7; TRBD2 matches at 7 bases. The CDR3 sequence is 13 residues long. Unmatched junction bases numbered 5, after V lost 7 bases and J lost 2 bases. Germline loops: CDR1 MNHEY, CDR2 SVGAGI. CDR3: CASTSGTPYEQYF. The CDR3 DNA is TGTGCCAGCACAAGCGGGACTCCCTACGAGCAGTACTTC.

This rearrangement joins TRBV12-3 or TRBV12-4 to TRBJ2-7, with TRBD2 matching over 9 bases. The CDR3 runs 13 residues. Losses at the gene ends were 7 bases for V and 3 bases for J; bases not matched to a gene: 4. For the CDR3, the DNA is TGTGCCAGCACCACTAGCGGGCGCTACGAGCAGTACTTC. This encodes CASTTSGRYEQYF.

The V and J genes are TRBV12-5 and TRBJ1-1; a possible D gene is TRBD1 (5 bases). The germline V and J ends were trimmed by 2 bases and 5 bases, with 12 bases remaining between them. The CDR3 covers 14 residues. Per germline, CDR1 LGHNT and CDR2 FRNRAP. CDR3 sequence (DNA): TGTGCTAGTGGTTTGTATTCAGGGTTGACTGAAGCTTTCTTT. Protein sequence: CASGLYSGLTEAFF.

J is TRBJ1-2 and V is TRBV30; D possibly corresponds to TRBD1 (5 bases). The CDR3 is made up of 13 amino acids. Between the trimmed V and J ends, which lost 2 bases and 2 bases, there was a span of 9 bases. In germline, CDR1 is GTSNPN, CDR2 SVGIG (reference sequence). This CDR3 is CAWSLGQNYGYTF. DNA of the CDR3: TGTGCCTGGAGTTTGGGGCAGAACTATGGCTACACCTTC.

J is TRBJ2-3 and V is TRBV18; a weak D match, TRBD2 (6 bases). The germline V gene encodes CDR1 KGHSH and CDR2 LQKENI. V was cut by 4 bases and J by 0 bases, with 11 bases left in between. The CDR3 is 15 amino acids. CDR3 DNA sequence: TGTGCCAGCTCACGGCGGGAAGCTAGCACAGATACGCAGTATTTT. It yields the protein CASSRREASTDTQYF.

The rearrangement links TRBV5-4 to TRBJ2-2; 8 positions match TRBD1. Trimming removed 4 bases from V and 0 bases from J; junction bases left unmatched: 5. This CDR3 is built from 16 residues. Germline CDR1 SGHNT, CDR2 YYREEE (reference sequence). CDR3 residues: CASSPGQGTNTGELFF. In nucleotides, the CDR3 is TGTGCCAGCAGCCCAGGACAGGGTACGAACACCGGGGAGCTGTTTTTT.

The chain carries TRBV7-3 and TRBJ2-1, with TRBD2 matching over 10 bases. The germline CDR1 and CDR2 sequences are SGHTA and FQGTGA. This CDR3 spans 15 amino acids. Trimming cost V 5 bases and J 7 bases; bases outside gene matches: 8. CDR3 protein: CASSLAGEVWNEQFF. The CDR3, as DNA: TGTGCCAGCAGCCTAGCGGGAGAGGTTTGGAATGAGCAGTTCTTC.

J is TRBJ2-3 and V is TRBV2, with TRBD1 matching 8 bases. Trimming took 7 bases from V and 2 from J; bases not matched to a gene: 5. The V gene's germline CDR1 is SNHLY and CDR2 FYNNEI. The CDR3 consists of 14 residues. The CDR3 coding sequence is TGTGCCAGCACCGAGGACAGGGTCACAGATACGCAGTATTTT. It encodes CASTEDRVTDTQYF. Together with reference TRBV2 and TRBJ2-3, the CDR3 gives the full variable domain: EPEVTQTPSHQVTQMGQEVILRCVPISNHLYFYWYRQILGQKVEFLVSFYNNEISEKSEIFDDQFSVERPDGSNFTLKIRSTKLEDSAMYFCASTEDRVTDTQYFGPGTRLTVL.

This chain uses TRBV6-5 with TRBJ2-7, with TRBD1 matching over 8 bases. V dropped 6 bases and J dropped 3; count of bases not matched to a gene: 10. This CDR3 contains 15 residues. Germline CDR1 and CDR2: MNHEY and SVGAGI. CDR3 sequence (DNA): TGTGCCAGCAGCCGGGGACAGGTTCGTGTCTACGAGCAGTACTTC. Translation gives CASSRGQVRVYEQYF.